Only a few counts were recorded for the clone carrying this TCR beta chain. What it recognizes is unknown. This entry is derived from a study of CD8+ T cells in alopecia areata. Overall study context: Oral tofacitinib (5 to 10 mg twice daily) was administered to treated patients. Tofacitinib ran 6 to 18 months, followed by 6 months off drug. Study-wide findings and caveats: Normal scalp showed lower clonality than lesional scalp, especially alopecia totalis/universalis.

Extracted RNA was reverse transcribed into cDNA, the sequencing template. The data were produced by immunoSEQ multiplex PCR, yet TCRdb's version contains in-frame clones alone and is incomplete. The data hold about 180,000 clones, with 59% observed a single time. The CDR3 consists of 19 residues. Germline lookup yields CDR1 SQVTM and CDR2 ANQGSEA. Trimming shortened V by 2 bases and J by 0 bases, and 23 bases separated the two germline ends. The clonotype originates from a human donor with alopecia areata. The rearrangement uses TRBV29-1 and TRBJ2-4, with D perhaps TRBD2 (6 bases). The material sequenced was CD4+ T cells sorted from blood, taken at week 0. CDR3 DNA: TGCAGCGTTGAATCCAGCGGAGGGACTTCTTCCCTAGCCAAAAACATTCAGTACTTC. It translates to CSVESSGGTSSLAKNIQYF.